This T cell receptor (beta chain) stems from a study of T-cell reconstitution after alpha-beta-depleted transplantation in children. The CDR3 loop spans 14 amino acids. The V gene's germline CDR1 is DFQATT and CDR2 SNEGSKA (reference sequence). Trimming left V 6 bases short and J 4 bases short, with 18 bases between. Researchers prepared the TCRbeta library using unique molecular identifiers, the study reports. TCRdb reprocessed the PCR reads with MiXCR, giving one entry per CDR3 protein. The table lists 350,000 to 450,000 distinct CDR3 sequences, 13% of them singletons. The table lists this clonotype with a few counts.

The sequence was obtained from a human donor who donated a stem cell graft to a child with Fanconi anemia. This chain links TRBV20-1 with TRBJ2-5; TRBD1 is a possible D gene (6 bases). The sample consisted of PBMCs, taken from the stem cell graft. In DNA, the CDR3 is TGCAGTGCCAGCAAGCCAGGACAGACAGAGACCCAGTACTTC. Protein sequence: CSASKPGQTETQYF.